This TCR beta chain is drawn from a study of cytomegalovirus exposure and HLA in healthy donors. The wider study: As an earlier analysis found, 150 million to 200 million T cells yielded about 120 million unique TCR beta sequences.

The PCR contained 60 Vbeta and 13 Jbeta primers. Sequencing used immunoSEQ multiplex PCR; TCRdb keeps in-frame clones, though not all of them. The sample includes roughly 95,000 clones, 82% of them seen just once. This TCR derives from a man aged 25-45 years in good health and CMV-seropositive. Sequencing used PBMCs.

CDR3 DNA: TGCGCCAGCAGAGAGCCCGGGACAGGGCTATCCGGCGAGCAGTACTTC. Translated, it gives CASREPGTGLSGEQYF. The chain is built from TRBV10-2 and TRBJ2-7; TRBD1 agrees at 9 bases. The CDR3 consists of 16 residues. With V trimmed by 6 bases and J by 6 bases, 15 bases remained unmatched. Germline assignment: CDR1 WSHSY and CDR2 SAAADI.